The clone carrying this T cell receptor (beta chain) was observed a single time. The record originates from a study of shared clonotypes between healthy human individuals. Study context: There were three CD4 naive, three CD4 memory, two CD8 naive and one CD8 memory plates per donor.

CDR3 length: 14 residues. Germline assignment: CDR1 MNHEY and CDR2 SVGAGI. Losses at the gene ends were 5 bases for V and 4 bases for J; bases not matched to a gene: 3. The table came from immunoSEQ multiplex PCR; TCRdb's copy has only in-frame clones and leaves some out. Here the sample spans roughly 2.6 million clones, just over 90% being singletons. The chain couples TRBV6-5 to TRBJ2-1; 9 nucleotides line up with TRBD1. The sample was naive CD4+ T cells sorted from blood. Subset of the sample: CD45RA+ positively selected. The receptor's source is a man between 18 and 35 years old in good health. CDR3 loop: CASSTTGGYNEQFF. CDR3 DNA sequence: TGTGCCAGCAGTACGACAGGGGGGTACAATGAGCAGTTCTTC.